This T cell receptor beta chain was recovered during a study of blood T cell repertoires in COVID-19. Study in general: The study drew acute and convalescent COVID-19 samples from the United States, Italy and Spain. PBMCs, B-cell-depleted T cells, or T cells provided the cDNA or gDNA that made up the material.

The CDR3 is 13 amino acids. Trimming took off 5 bases at V and 3 bases at J, with 10 bases between the two ends. Germline V gene sequence: CDR1 SEHNR, CDR2 FQNEAQ (reference sequence). As handled by the study authors: Reference gene primer amplification gave nucleated cell count estimates. The protocol was immunoSEQ multiplex PCR, while the TCRdb copy is restricted to in-frame clones and leaves out a portion. V, J and clone size were drawn from that table, and D and trimming were deduced from the DNA. The data hold 81,000 or so clones, with about 92% observed a single time. The chain links TRBV7-9 to TRBJ2-5; no clear D gene. Source material: peripheral blood. This TCR was sampled from a woman aged 60-70 years with active COVID-19. The CDR3 bases are TGTGCCAGCAGCCCAGACGGAGAAGAGACCCAGTACTTC. It encodes CASSPDGEETQYF. Combining the CDR3 with reference TRBV7-9 and TRBJ2-5 gives the whole variable domain DTGVSQNPRHKITKRGQNVTFRCDPISEHNRLYWYRQTLGQGPEFLTYFQNEAQLEKSRLLSDRFSAERPKGSFSTLEIQRTEQGDSAMYLCASSPDGEETQYFGPGTRLLVL.